This TCR beta chain was identified in a study of cytomegalovirus exposure and HLA in healthy donors (dated by TCRdb to 2015 to 2018). Context from the whole study: An earlier analysis of roughly 500 of the donors reported about 300 Gb of sequence data and approximately 120 million unique TCR beta sequences obtained from around 180 million T cells. A later analysis re-analyzed previously published TCR beta repertoires from approximately 670 donors and added high-resolution HLA genotyping to study TCR occurrence patterns. Every discovery cohort repertoire had been produced on one sequencing platform. An earlier analysis of fewer than 750 of the donors used high-throughput TCR beta sequencing to judge whether each TCR beta V gene segment behaved as functional or pseudogenic. The study aimed to test whether signatures of past pathogen exposure could be identified by cataloging public T cell receptors. The study profiled the T cell repertoires of hundreds of subjects by immunosequencing and related them to cytomegalovirus serostatus. Genome-wide SNP genotypes for about 55% of the roughly 670 donors were used in a later genetic analysis, which treated that subset as a discovery cohort. Besides the first cohort of about 730 subjects, a separate validation cohort made up of roughly 130 different subjects was used. Among 398 genotyped donors of the cohort, an average of roughly 240,000 unique TCR beta nucleotide sequences were sequenced per donor, roughly a sixth of them non-productive. Alongside the repertoire data, information on donor age, sex, ethnicity and CMV serostatus was compiled. A handful of DR-DQ haplotypes were handled as single units for association and clustering because linkage in the cohort was strong. The study combined high-throughput TCR immunosequencing, statistical association of individual TCRs with disease status, and machine learning to predict cytomegalovirus infection status. Both class I and class II loci were covered by HLA typing, at four-digit resolution. An early release that covered some 630 HLA-typed donors contained approximately 290 gigabases of sequencing data and about 93 million unique TCR sequences. Typing coverage differed by locus: A, B, C, DRB1 and DQB1 were typed in roughly 629-640 donors, DQA1 in roughly 500, DPA1 in 600 to 610, and DPB1 in roughly 450. In the later analysis, no new phenotypic data were used to find candidate immune exposures; instead, reliance was placed on TCR beta sequences and their occurrence across donors. Among the 398 genotyped donors, around 81% belonged to the genetic ancestry cluster associated with self-reported Caucasian donors.

The study at large found these results: In an earlier analysis of approximately 590 of the donors, most TCR beta V segments appeared in productive rearrangements about 87% or about 30% of the time, broadly matching IMGT annotations. A further reported finding was that TCR beta sequences accurately predicted the HLA-A and HLA-B alleles for most subjects in the first cohort. A later analysis found that most CMV-associated TCR beta chains appeared HLA-restricted, with HLA associations seemingly driven largely by CMV exposure. V-gene and J-gene trimming of TCR beta chains was associated with a missense DCLRE1C variant in a later genetic analysis, and the association was replicated in an independent cohort. Correlated functional status among segregating V segments might be attributable to linkage disequilibrium, but an unknown experimental factor could not be ruled out. Cytomegalovirus status was reported to be diagnosed by the classifier with high specificity and sensitivity in both the original and validation cohorts. In a later analysis, HLA-associated TCR beta chains showed more clonal expansion and lower generation probabilities than non-associated chains that were equally common. According to a later analysis, TCR association rates differed among HLA loci, with DRB1 alleles showing the most associated TCRs and HLA-C alleles showing the fewest. For the cohort, immune exposure information was limited to CMV serostatus. The earlier analysis of approximately 590 of the donors excluded over 15 rarely observed V segments, including chromosome 9 orphons, because counts were too low. A later analysis reported that several top co-occurrence clusters appeared linked to parvovirus B19, influenza, CMV and Epstein-Barr virus. Strong co-occurrence of HLA alleles, especially DR and DQ, made assigning TCR associations to individual alleles difficult. A group of highly shared sequence variants was considered likely to be a technical artifact of the sequencing pipeline. According to a later genetic analysis, donors in an Asian-associated ancestry cluster had fewer N-insertions in productive TCRs than the approximately 630-donor mean. Sequencing depth was assumed to be roughly uniform across donors in the presence/absence analyses, though that assumption may not hold. The study listed 164 TCR beta chains as associated with cytomegalovirus. According to the authors, the approach could potentially be generalized to other disease states and immunological phenotypes. While some public TCRs were present in many individuals, most TCR sequences turned up only very rarely across donors. The cohort was sequenced for TCR beta chains only, and without alpha or paired-chain data the features that could be detected were limited. Because HLA typing was missing for some donors at each locus, association tests included only the typed subset. Three of the identified cytomegalovirus-associated TCR beta chains were confirmed in vitro to be specific for cytomegalovirus antigens. Some IMGT-functional V segments, including TRBV6-2 and TRBV6-3, could not be told apart with the 87-base-pair reads, so those segments were excluded. A later analysis associated 15,000 to 20,000 TCR beta sequences with specific HLA alleles at a false discovery rate of 0.05.

CDR1 LNHDA and CDR2 SQIVND are derived from the germline V gene (reference sequence). The CDR3 measures 13 amino acids from cysteine to phenylalanine. The sequence is cut down to CDR3 DNA, 39 bases in frame from base 1. The V and J ends are trimmed by 1 base and 3 bases, leaving 7 bases between them. The library was generated by the immunoSEQ multiplex PCR assay. For the multiplex PCR, a mixture combining 60 forward primers for TCR Vbeta segments and 13 reverse primers for TCR Jbeta segments was used. The CDR3 region of rearranged TCR beta genes was amplified from genomic DNA by a multiplex PCR assay. On the Illumina HiSeq System, the amplified TCR beta libraries were sequenced as 87-base-pair reads. The paper's data handling went like this. A later analysis tallied 70 million to 100 million unique TCR beta chains across the 600 to 700 repertoires, and some 10 million of those chains were shared by two or more donors. Raw reads were error-corrected and collapsed into unique sequences with a nearest-neighbor algorithm that merged closely related sequences to remove PCR and sequencing errors. V, D and J gene segments were assigned by aligning CDR3 sequences to IMGT reference sequences. For a sequence to be retained, a match of at least six nucleotides to both a V gene segment and a J gene segment was required. Rearrangements were classified as productive when the CDR3 lacked stop codons and remained in frame with V and J, and all other rearrangements were classified as non-productive. CDR3 was defined according to IMGT convention as the region running from the second conserved V-encoded cysteine to the conserved J-encoded phenylalanine. The earlier analysis of about 560 of the donors excluded any sequence lacking an unambiguous match to a single V gene segment. An earlier analysis of 587 of the donors classified V segments as functional when productive rearrangements were above 56.7% and as segregating when the standard deviation between donors was above 5%. A statistical classification framework was built for diagnosing cytomegalovirus status from the catalog of TCR beta chain sequences. In a later analysis, TCR nucleotide sequences were compared against IMGT/GENE-DB human TR gene sequences so that V and J genes could be assigned. The TCRdist pipeline was used in a later analysis to assign CDR3 sequences and most-parsimonious VDJ recombination scenarios. A later analysis defined each TCR beta chain by its CDR3 amino acid sequence plus V-gene family, and excluded reads lacking a unique V-gene family. As a way to deal with suspected cross-contamination and a sequencing artifact, a later analysis dropped approximately 590 nucleotide sequences that were highly shared and had low generation probability. For each public chain, a later analysis derived a clonal expansion index from normalized ranks of inferred template counts within each repertoire. In a later analysis, generation probabilities were computed with a VDJ recombination model fitted to out-of-frame rearrangements, and the resulting probabilities were checked against IGoR. In a later analysis, TCR-TCR, TCR-HLA and TCR-CMV co-occurrence was scored with hypergeometric tests, and a repertoire-size bias correction was applied to TCR pairs. False discovery rates were estimated in a later analysis by permuting HLA or CMV assignments 20 times. In a later analysis, co-occurring TCRs were grouped with DBSCAN, and TCRdist sequence similarity was added when clustering was performed within HLA-allele-positive subsets. Repertoires with fewer than 30,000 or more than 120,000 public chains, plus five repertoires with anomalous nucleotide sharing, were excluded from co-occurrence clustering. TCRdb limited this immuneACCESS table to in-frame rearrangements with V and J called. A share of clones is missing; checked studies link under half to unresolved V genes, and the rest is unexplained. Clonal size and the V and J genes are those of that table, whereas D and trimming came from the DNA. The sample includes approximately 200,000 clones, with 60% to 80% observed a single time. The biggest ten clones account for around 1.8% of the sample.

In total, roughly 710 healthy bone marrow donors made up the cohort. Cohort members were all nominally healthy when sampled, although unrecorded immune exposures were likely present. The donor was CMV seronegative and belonged to the group of more than 300 seronegative cohort members. Every donor gave a peripheral blood sample, and the peripheral blood mononuclear cells from that sample were used for TCR beta sequencing. The Qiagen DNeasy Blood Extraction Kit was used to extract genomic DNA from the blood cell samples. On this clone: Its specific antigen is unknown. No much larger clone is present one base from it, and per-base qualities are unavailable. Within the sample, other DNA sequences also encode this same CDR3.

This sequence uses TRBV19 and TRBJ2-7; TRBD1 is possibly the D segment (5 matching bases). The sequenced material came from PBMCs. The receptor was derived from a man aged 18 to 29 in good health and CMV-seronegative. The nucleotide sequence is TGTGCCAGTAGTATAGCAAGGGGCTACGAGCAGTACTTC. The resulting protein is CASSIARGYEQYF. The CDR3, completed at both ends by the reference TRBV19 and TRBJ2-7 genes, gives the full variable domain DGGITQSPKYLFRKEGQNVTLSCEQNLNHDAMYWYRQDPGQGLRLIYYSQIVNDFQKGDIAEGYSVSREKKESFPLTVTSAQKNPTAFYLCASSIARGYEQYFGPGTRLTVT.